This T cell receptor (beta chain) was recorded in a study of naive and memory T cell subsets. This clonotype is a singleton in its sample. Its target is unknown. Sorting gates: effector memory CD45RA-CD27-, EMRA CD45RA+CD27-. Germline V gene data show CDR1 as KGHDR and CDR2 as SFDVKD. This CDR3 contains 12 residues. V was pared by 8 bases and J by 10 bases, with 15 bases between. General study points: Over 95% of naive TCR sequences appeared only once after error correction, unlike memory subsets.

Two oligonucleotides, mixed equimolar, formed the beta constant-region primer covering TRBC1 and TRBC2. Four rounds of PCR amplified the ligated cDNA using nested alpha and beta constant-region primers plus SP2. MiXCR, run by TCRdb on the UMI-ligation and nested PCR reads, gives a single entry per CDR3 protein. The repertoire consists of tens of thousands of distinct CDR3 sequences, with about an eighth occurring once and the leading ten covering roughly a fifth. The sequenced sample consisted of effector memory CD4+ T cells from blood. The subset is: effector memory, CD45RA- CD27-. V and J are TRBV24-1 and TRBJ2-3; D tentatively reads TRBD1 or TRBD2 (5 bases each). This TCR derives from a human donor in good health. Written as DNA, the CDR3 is TGTGCCACCACTGGGACGATGGGGCCGCAGTATTTT. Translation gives CATTGTMGPQYF.